The clone carrying this T cell receptor (beta chain) was found a few times. Its antigen is still unknown. The record originates from a study of human T cells and chemical hapten exposure. Study context: The study sensitized with 2% DPC on a roughly 2 cm by roughly 2 cm patch of upper inner arm skin.

As for time point: patch test 1, 2 weeks after DPC sensitization. The treatment here: therapeutic diphenylcyclopropenone sensitization with weekly scalp DPC. Each donor was an alopecia patient between 18 and 70 years of age who qualified for DPC. The CDR3 extends over 13 amino acids. J gave up 4 bases and V 7 bases, and 3 bases lay outside the gene matches. Findings and caveats of the study: Donors in the study had alopecia, meaning their immune response may differ from healthy people's.

MiXCR was run by TCRdb on the RACE reads, yielding one entry per CDR3 protein. The table includes 150,000 to 200,000 distinct CDR3 sequences, approximately 15% detected once. This receptor was taken from a woman in her thirties with alopecia areata. Some clones in this sample may be carry-over from other donors' samples. V and J are TRBV12-3 or TRBV12-4 and TRBJ1-1, with 10 bases matching TRBD1. Sequenced material: whole blood, taken in connection with sensitization to the hapten diphenylcyclopropenone (DPC). This CDR3 reads CASIRTGGTEAFF. In nucleotides, the CDR3 is TGTGCCAGCATCAGGACAGGGGGCACTGAAGCTTTCTTT.